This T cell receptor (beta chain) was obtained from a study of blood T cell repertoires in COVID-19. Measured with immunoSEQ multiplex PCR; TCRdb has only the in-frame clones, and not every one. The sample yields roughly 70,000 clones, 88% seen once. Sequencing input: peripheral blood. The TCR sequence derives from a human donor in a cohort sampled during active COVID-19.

The CDR3: CASATAGRGVETQYF. Written as DNA, the CDR3 is TGTGCTAGTGCCACAGCGGGCAGGGGGGTGGAGACCCAGTACTTC. The J gene is TRBJ2-5, the V gene TRBV12-5; D possibly corresponds to TRBD1 (7 bases). Germline values: CDR1 LGHNT, CDR2 FRNRAP. The CDR3 loop spans 15 amino acids. Deletions cut 7 bases from V and 5 bases from J, with 20 bases between. Filled out from reference TRBV12-5 and TRBJ2-5, the complete variable domain reads DARVTQTPRHKVTEMGQEVTMRCQPILGHNTVFWYRQTMMQGLELLAYFRNRAPLDDSGMPKDRFSAEMPDATLATLKIQPSEPRDSAVYFCASATAGRGVETQYFGPGTRLLVL.